In its sample, the clone carrying this TCR beta chain was seen once. At one end, the junction sequence differs from germline, possibly due to a read error. Germline CDR1 reads MGHRA; CDR2 reads YSYEKL. The CDR3 is made up of 16 amino acids. This entry comes from a study of tumor and adjacent non-tumor tissue in lung cancer. The template was RNA from unsorted bulk tissue. The normal lung tissue was taken more than 3 cm from the tumor edge. TCRbeta libraries were built with three rounds of nested PCR, modified from ARM-PCR. TCRdb recomputed calls from the multiplex PCR reads with MiXCR, one row per CDR3 protein. The sample consists of tens of thousands of distinct CDR3 sequences, approximately 71% of them appearing once.

The clonotype originates from a woman between 45 and 60 years old with non-small cell lung cancer. Source material: distant non-tumor lung tissue. This chain connects TRBV4-1 to TRBJ1-2; D remains unclear. The CDR3 DNA reads TGCGCCAGCAGCCAAGCTGTGACCGGAGCAATCTATGGATACACCTTC. Amino acid sequence: CASSQAVTGAIYGYTF.